Sequencing of this T cell receptor beta chain was carried out in a study of blood T cell repertoires in COVID-19. For the study at large: Collection of acute and convalescent COVID-19 samples took place in the United States, Italy and Spain. From T cells, B-cell-depleted T cells, or PBMCs came the material, which was cDNA or gDNA.

Here immunoSEQ multiplex PCR was the method, and the copy in TCRdb shows in-frame clones only, minus some. The sample records approximately 200,000 clones, approximately 84% being singletons. The clonotype originates from a human donor with acute or convalescent COVID-19. The donor label of this sample is uncertain. Material for sequencing was peripheral blood.

The CDR3 protein is CASSYARTGAGGYTF. In nucleotides, the CDR3 is TGTGCCAGCAGTTACGCTCGGACAGGGGCAGGTGGCTACACCTTC. This rearrangement joins TRBV6-5 to TRBJ1-2; 9 positions agree with TRBD1. The V segment lost 2 bases and the J segment 7 bases; nucleotides outside the gene matches: 8. The CDR3 loop spans 15 amino acids. CDR1 is MNHEY, CDR2 SVGAGI, per germline.